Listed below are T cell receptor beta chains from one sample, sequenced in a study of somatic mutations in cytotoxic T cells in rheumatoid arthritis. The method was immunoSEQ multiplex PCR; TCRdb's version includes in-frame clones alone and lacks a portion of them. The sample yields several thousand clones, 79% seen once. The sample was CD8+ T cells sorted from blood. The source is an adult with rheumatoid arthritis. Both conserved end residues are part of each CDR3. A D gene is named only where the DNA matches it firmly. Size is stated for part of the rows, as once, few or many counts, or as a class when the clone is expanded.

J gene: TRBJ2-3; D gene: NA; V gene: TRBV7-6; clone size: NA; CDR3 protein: CASKARGVNTDTQYF; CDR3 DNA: TGTGCCAGCAAGGCCCGGGGAGTAAACACAGATACGCAGTATTTT
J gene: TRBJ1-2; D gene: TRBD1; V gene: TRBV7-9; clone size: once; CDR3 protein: CASSVGTGTGDGYTF; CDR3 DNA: TGTGCCAGCAGCGTAGGGACAGGTACCGGGGATGGCTACACCTTC
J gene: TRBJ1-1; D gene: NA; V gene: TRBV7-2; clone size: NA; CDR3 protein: CASSSQGDTEAFF; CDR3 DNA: TGTGCCAGCAGCTCCCAGGGAGATACTGAAGCTTTCTTT
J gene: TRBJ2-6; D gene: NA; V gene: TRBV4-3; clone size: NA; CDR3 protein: CASSQGTEARAGANVLTF; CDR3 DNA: TGCGCCAGCAGCCAAGGGACAGAGGCCCGGGCTGGGGCCAACGTCCTGACTTTC
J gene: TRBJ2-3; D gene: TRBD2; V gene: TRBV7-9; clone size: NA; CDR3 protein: CASSLPRGGPAFSTDTQYF; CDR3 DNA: TGTGCCAGCAGCTTGCCCCGGGGAGGGCCGGCCTTTAGCACAGATACGCAGTATTTT
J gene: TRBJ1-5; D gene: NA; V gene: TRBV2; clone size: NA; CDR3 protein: CASVPDSSNQPQHF; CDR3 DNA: TGTGCCAGCGTACCCGACAGCTCGAATCAGCCCCAGCATTTT
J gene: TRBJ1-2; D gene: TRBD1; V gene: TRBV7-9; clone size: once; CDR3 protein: CASSSGTGNYGYTF; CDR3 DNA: TGTGCCAGCAGCTCAGGGACAGGAAACTATGGCTACACCTTC
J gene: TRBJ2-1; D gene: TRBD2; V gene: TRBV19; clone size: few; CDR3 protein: CASSGGLAGVINEQFF; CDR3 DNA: TGTGCCAGTAGTGGGGGACTAGCGGGGGTAATCAATGAGCAGTTCTTC
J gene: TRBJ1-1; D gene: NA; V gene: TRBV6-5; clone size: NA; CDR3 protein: CASSYVGMDTEAFF; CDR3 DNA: TGTGCCAGCAGTTATGTGGGAATGGACACTGAAGCTTTCTTT
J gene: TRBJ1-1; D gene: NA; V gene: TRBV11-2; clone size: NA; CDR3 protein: CASSFALGEGTEAFF; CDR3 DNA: TGTGCCAGCAGCTTCGCTTTGGGGGAGGGCACTGAAGCTTTCTTT
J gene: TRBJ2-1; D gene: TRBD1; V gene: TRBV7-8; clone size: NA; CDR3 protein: CASSPTRDREWNEQFF; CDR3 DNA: TGTGCCAGCAGCCCCACCAGGGACAGGGAGTGGAATGAGCAGTTCTTC
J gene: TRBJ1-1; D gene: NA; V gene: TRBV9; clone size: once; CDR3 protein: CASSVYGNTEAFF; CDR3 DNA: TGTGCCAGCAGCGTCTACGGTAACACTGAAGCTTTCTTT
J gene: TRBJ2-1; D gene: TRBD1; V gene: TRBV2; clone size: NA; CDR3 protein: CASSGPGQTTGEQFF; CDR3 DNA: TGTGCCAGCAGTGGCCCGGGACAGACAACGGGTGAGCAGTTCTTC
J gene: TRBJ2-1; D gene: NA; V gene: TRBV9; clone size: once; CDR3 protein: CASSVGGQYNEQFF; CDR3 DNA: TGTGCCAGCAGCGTAGGCGGACAGTACAATGAGCAGTTCTTC
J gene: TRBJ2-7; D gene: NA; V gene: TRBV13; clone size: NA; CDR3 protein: CASSLEGGPGYEQYF; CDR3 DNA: TGTGCCAGCAGCTTAGAAGGAGGGCCGGGATACGAGCAGTACTTC
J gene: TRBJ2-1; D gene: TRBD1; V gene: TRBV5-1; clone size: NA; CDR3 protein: CASSLYRGPYNEQFF; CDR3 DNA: TGCGCCAGCAGCTTGTACAGGGGCCCCTACAATGAGCAGTTCTTC
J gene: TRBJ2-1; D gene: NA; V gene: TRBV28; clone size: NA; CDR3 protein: CASSLQGGLEQFF; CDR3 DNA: TGTGCCAGCAGTTTACAGGGAGGCTTGGAGCAGTTCTTC
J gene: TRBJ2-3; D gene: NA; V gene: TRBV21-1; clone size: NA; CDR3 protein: CASSNSRGLAVSTDTQYF; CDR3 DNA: TGTGCCAGCAGCAACTCGCGAGGACTAGCGGTTAGCACAGATACGCAGTATTTT
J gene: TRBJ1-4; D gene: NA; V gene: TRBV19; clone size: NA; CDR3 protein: CASCSLESRGEKLFF; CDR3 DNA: TGTGCCAGCTGCTCCTTGGAAAGTCGAGGTGAAAAACTGTTTTTT
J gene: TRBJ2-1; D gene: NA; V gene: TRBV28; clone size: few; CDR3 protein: CASSHDYNEQFF; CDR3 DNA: TGTGCCAGCAGTCATGACTACAATGAGCAGTTCTTC
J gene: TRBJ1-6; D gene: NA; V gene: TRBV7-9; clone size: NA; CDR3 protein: CASSPRGGTPLHF; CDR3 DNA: TGTGCCAGCAGCCCCCGTGGGGGGACACCCCTCCACTTT
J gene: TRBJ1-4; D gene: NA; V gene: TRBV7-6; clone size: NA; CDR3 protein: CASSGSGEKLFF; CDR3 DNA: TGTGCCAGCAGCGGATCAGGGGAAAAACTGTTTTTT